A selection of T cell receptor beta chains follows, all from one sample in a study of OX40 agonist ivuxolimab in advanced cancers. The repertoire was sequenced with immunoSEQ multiplex PCR; TCRdb's copy has only in-frame clones and lacks some. In the table there are approximately 74,000 clones, 85% to 95% of which are singletons. The material was CD4+ or CD8+ T cells sorted from blood, obtained in a trial of the OX40 agonist ivuxolimab. The source of these receptors is an adult with an advanced solid tumor such as melanoma, head and neck, liver or kidney cancer. The CDR3 runs from the conserved cysteine through the conserved F or W. D genes are given only for firm matches. Clone size is shown for a subset of rows, as once, few, many or a class of expanded clone.

clone_size j_call v_call d_call cdr3_nt cdr3_aa
NA TRBJ2-5 TRBV6-6 TRBD1 TGTGCCAGCAGTTACTTGGGACAGGACCAAGAGACCCAGTACTTC CASSYLGQDQETQYF
NA TRBJ2-7 TRBV15 TRBD2 TGTGCCACCAGCAGAGGTTCTAGCGGAACACCTAGCTCCTACGAGCAGTACTTC CATSRGSSGTPSSYEQYF
NA TRBJ2-7 TRBV5-6 NA TGTGCCAGCAGCTTGAGGAACAGCTACGAGCAGTACTTC CASSLRNSYEQYF
NA TRBJ1-1 TRBV19 NA TGTGCCAGTAGAGGTAACGGGGGGTCATCGGCTTTCTTT CASRGNGGSSAFF
NA TRBJ1-1 TRBV9 NA TGTGCCAGCAGCGTGAGGCCAGAGACTATGAACACTGAAGCTTTCTTT CASSVRPETMNTEAFF
NA TRBJ1-1 TRBV7-2 NA TGTGCCAGCAGCTCAGGGTTTCCGAACACTGAAGCTTTCTTT CASSSGFPNTEAFF
NA TRBJ1-2 TRBV5-6 NA TGTGCCAGCAGCTCGGGACCGACCCTTAACTATGGCTACACCTTC CASSSGPTLNYGYTF
NA TRBJ2-7 TRBV4-3 NA TGCGCCAGCAGCCAAGATATCGCGATAGGGGGTACCTACGAGCAGTACTTC CASSQDIAIGGTYEQYF
NA TRBJ2-7 TRBV29-1 TRBD1 TGCAGCGCCTCGACAGGGAGCTACGAGCAGTACTTC CSASTGSYEQYF
NA TRBJ1-5 TRBV6-6 TRBD1 TGTGCCAGCAGTTCGACAGGGTTGGATCAGCCCCAGCATTTT CASSSTGLDQPQHF
NA TRBJ2-3 TRBV30 NA TGTGCCTGCACGCTACGCGAGCACACAGATACGCAGTATTTT CACTLREHTDTQYF
NA TRBJ1-5 TRBV27 NA TGTGCCAGCAGTTTAGGGGACGGCGTATTGCCCCAGCATTTT CASSLGDGVLPQHF
few TRBJ1-1 TRBV6-1 NA TGTGCCAGCAGTTACGCTTTGAAAGCTTTCTTT CASSYALKAFF
NA TRBJ1-1 TRBV19 NA TGTGCCAGTAGTATAGCAGGCACGAACACTGAAGCTTTCTTT CASSIAGTNTEAFF
NA TRBJ2-5 TRBV7-6 TRBD1 TGTGCCAGCAGCTTAGGGGCAGGGGGCCAAGAGACCCAGTACTTC CASSLGAGGQETQYF
NA TRBJ2-1 TRBV4-3 TRBD2 TGCGCCAGCAGCCGGGGACTAGCGGGTACGAGCTCCTACAATGAGCAGTTCTTC CASSRGLAGTSSYNEQFF